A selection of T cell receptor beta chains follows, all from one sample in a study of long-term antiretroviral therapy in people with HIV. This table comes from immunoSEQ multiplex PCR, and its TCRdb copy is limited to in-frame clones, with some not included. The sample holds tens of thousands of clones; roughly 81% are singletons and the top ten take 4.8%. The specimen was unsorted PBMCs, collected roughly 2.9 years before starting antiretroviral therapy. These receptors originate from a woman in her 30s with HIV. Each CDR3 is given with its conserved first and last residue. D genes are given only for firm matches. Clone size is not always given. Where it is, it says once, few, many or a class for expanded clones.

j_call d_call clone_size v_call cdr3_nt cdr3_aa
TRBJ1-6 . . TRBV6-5 TGTGCCAGCACCCCCGGCGGGGCGACACCCCTCCACTTT CASTPGGATPLHF
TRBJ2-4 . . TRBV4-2 TGTGCCAGCAGCCAAGAGTATACCCTCACCCAGGCCAAAAACATTCAGTACTTC CASSQEYTLTQAKNIQYF
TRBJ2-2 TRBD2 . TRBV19 TGTGCCAGTAGTCCCGCGGGAGAGAACACCGGGGAGCTGTTTTTT CASSPAGENTGELFF
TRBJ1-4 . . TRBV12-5 TGTGCTAGTGGTTCCTATACAGGGATTATAAATGAAAAACTGTTTTTT CASGSYTGIINEKLFF
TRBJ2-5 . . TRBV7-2 TGTGCCAGCAGCAAGGCTTTGGGCTCCCAAGAGACCCAGTACTTC CASSKALGSQETQYF
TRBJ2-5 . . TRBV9 TGTGCCAGCAGCTCCTCCGGACTATACCAAGAGACCCAGTACTTC CASSSSGLYQETQYF
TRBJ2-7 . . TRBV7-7 TGTGCCAGCAGCTTAGCTGGGAGTTACGAGCAGTACTTC CASSLAGSYEQYF
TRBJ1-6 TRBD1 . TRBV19 TGTGCCAGTAGTAACGACGGGACAGGGCATAATTCACCCCTCCACTTT CASSNDGTGHNSPLHF
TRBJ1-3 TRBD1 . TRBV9 TGTGCCAGCAGCGTAGGGGGAGGGGACAGGGGGCTAAGAAACACCATATATTTT CASSVGGGDRGLRNTIYF
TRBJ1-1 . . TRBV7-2 TGTGCCAGCAGCTTACAGGGCGATCTGCCCGTTTTCTTT CASSLQGDLPVFF
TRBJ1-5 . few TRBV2 TGTGCCAGCAGGGAGAAAGGGCCCGGGGGATATCAGCCCCAGCATTTT CASREKGPGGYQPQHF
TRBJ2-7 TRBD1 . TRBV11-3 TGTGCCAGCAGCCTGGGACAGGGAGTTGACGAGCAGTACTTC CASSLGQGVDEQYF
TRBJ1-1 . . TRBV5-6 TGTGCCAGCAGCCATGGGGGCCACGGAACTGAAGCTTTCTTT CASSHGGHGTEAFF
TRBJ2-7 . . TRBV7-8 TGTGCCAGCAGTCAGGGACATGGTGGGGTCTACGAGCAGTACTTC CASSQGHGGVYEQYF
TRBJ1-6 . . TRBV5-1 TGCGCCAGCAGCCTAGGTCTACCTCCTAATTCACCCCTCCACTTT CASSLGLPPNSPLHF
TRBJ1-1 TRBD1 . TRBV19 TGTGCCAGTAGTGCGCCGGGACAGGGGATGAACACTGAAGCTTTCTTT CASSAPGQGMNTEAFF
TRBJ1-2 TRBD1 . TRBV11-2 TGTGCCAGCAGCCTTGGACAGGGGAGGACCTATGGCTACACCTTC CASSLGQGRTYGYTF
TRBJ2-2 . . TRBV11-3 TGTGCCAGCAGCTTAGGTAACAGGGCGAACACCGGGGAGCTGTTTTTT CASSLGNRANTGELFF
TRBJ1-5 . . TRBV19 TGTGCCAGTAGTACACAGACAGCCCTCAATCAGCCCCAGCATTTT CASSTQTALNQPQHF
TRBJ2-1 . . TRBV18 TGTGCCAGCTCACCCGTGGCATCGTACAATGAGCAGTTCTTC CASSPVASYNEQFF